One and the same sample provided the 6 T cell receptor beta chains below, sequenced in a study of shared clonotypes between healthy human individuals. Sequencing was performed with immunoSEQ multiplex PCR; in TCRdb, only in-frame clones are kept and a portion is missing. The repertoire holds approximately 740,000 clones, about 74% seen once, with 1.5% to 2% in the top ten. Sequences were obtained from memory CD4+ T cells sorted from blood. Described subset: CD45RA-negative fraction. Receptor source: a woman aged 25 to 39 in good health.

This clone came up many times. This chain links TRBV28 with TRBJ1-1; TRBD1 is a possible D gene (6 bases). The CDR3 has 13 residues. V lost 5 bases and J 5 bases, leaving 12 bases between the germline ends. Germline assignment: CDR1 MDHEN and CDR2 SYDVKM. CDR3 sequence reads: CASSKQGWTEAFF. The CDR3 DNA reads as TGTGCCAGCAGTAAACAGGGATGGACTGAAGCTTTCTTT. Variable domain in full (rest from reference TRBV28 and TRBJ1-1): DVKVTQSSRYLVKRTGEKVFLECVQDMDHENMFWYRQDPGLGLRLIYFSYDVKMKEKGDIPEGYSVSREKKERFSLILESASTNQTSMYLCASSKQGWTEAFFGQGTRLTVV.

The chain uses TRBV4-1 and TRBJ2-2; D is uncertain. Between the trimmed V and J ends, which lost 3 bases and 0 bases, there was a span of 11 bases. Germline lookup yields CDR1 MGHRA and CDR2 YSYEKL. CDR3 length: 16 amino acids. As DNA, the CDR3 is TGCGCCAGCAGCCAGAAGGCGTCCCCGAACACCGGGGAGCTGTTTTTT. Its protein is CASSQKASPNTGELFF.

The J gene is TRBJ2-1, the V gene TRBV5-4; no clear D gene. Trimming pared 3 bases from V and 0 bases from J, leaving 7 bases between. Germline CDR1 SGHNT, CDR2 YYREEE (reference sequence). This CDR3 contains 14 residues. The CDR3 sequence is CASSSVISYNEQFF. DNA of the CDR3: TGTGCCAGCAGCTCGGTAATCTCCTACAATGAGCAGTTCTTC. Full variable domain (missing parts from reference TRBV5-4 and TRBJ2-1): ETGVTQSPTHLIKTRGQQVTLRCSSQSGHNTVSWYQQALGQGPQFIFQYYREEENGRGNFPPRFSGLQFPNYSSELNVNALELDDSALYLCASSSVISYNEQFFGPGTRLTVL.

The gene calls are TRBV5-1 and TRBJ1-2, with no clear D. The V gene lost 6 bases and the J gene lost 2 bases, with 14 bases spanning the gap. CDR1 and CDR2 (germline): SGHRS, YFSETQ. This CDR3 comprises 14 residues. Here the CDR3 reads CASNLIDGNYGYTF. The DNA for the CDR3 is TGCGCCAGCAACCTTATCGACGGCAACTATGGCTACACCTTC.

This clone has just one count. With a much larger clone just one base away, this may be a read error. V gene TRBV6-5 combines with J gene TRBJ2-1; 14 positions agree with TRBD2. CDR1 and CDR2 from the germline V gene are MNHEY and SVGAGI. Trimming took 6 bases from V and 6 from J; bases not matched to a gene: 4. The CDR3 covers 15 residues. For the CDR3, the DNA is TGTGCCAGCAGCAAAGGACTAGCGGGGGGCAATGAGCAGTTCTTC. It encodes CASSKGLAGGNEQFF.

With respect to this clone: A much bigger clone sits one base away, suggesting this may be a read error. The chain employs TRBV4-2 and TRBJ2-3; 11 bases fit TRBD2. V was clipped by 1 base and J by 4 bases; unmatched bases: 13. This CDR3 is 19 amino acids long. The germline V gene encodes CDR1 LGHNA and CDR2 YNFKEQ. The CDR3 region is CASSQGLAGGSFVADTQYF. The CDR3 nucleotides read TGTGCCAGCAGCCAAGGGCTAGCGGGAGGTAGCTTCGTAGCAGATACGCAGTATTTT.